The sequence of this T cell receptor beta chain was determined in a study of CD4 T cells in relation to SARS-CoV-2 and coronaviruses. About the research overall: PBMCs were cultured with antigen for nine to eleven days before TCR beta sequencing. Convalescent patients were fewer than ten males and 4 females; two were Hispanic. Findings of the study overall: The assay detects memory recall responses, not culture-primed primary responses.

V gave up 0 bases and J gave up 0 bases; unmatched junction bases: 9. CDR3 size: 17 residues. The germline V gene encodes CDR1 SGHNT and CDR2 YYREEE (reference sequence). 90,000 to 100,000 naive or memory CD4+ cells were cultured with CEF peptides for under twelve days. Clones were read by immunoSEQ multiplex PCR, and TCRdb kept only the in-frame ones, dropping some. The profile shows around 28,000 clones, over 60% of them singletons. About this clone itself: What it binds is not known.

The material sequenced was memory CD4+ T cells from PBMCs, cultured in vitro. This clonotype originated in an adult with COVID-19. The gene calls are TRBV5-4 and TRBJ2-7, with 7 bases lining up with TRBD2. The CDR3 DNA reads as TGTGCCAGCAGCTTGGTAACTAGCGCCCTGAGCTCCTACGAGCAGTACTTC. Its protein product is CASSLVTSALSSYEQYF.